A single sample gave rise to the 20 T cell receptor beta chains below, sequenced in a study of technical replicates of blood from a few donors. Produced via immunoSEQ multiplex PCR; TCRdb's table is partial and in-frame only. This table has just under 60,000 clones, approximately 94% appearing once. The sequenced sample consisted of PBMCs. The source is a human donor in good health. Some clones in this sample may be carry-over from other donors' samples.

The chain carries TRBV18 and TRBJ1-1; D unresolved. This CDR3 has 13 residues. Germline values: CDR1 KGHSH, CDR2 LQKENI. Trimming removed 3 bases at V and 10 bases at J, with 15 bases between. The CDR3 is CASSPSREYGAFF. CDR3 bases: TGTGCCAGCTCACCGTCCCGGGAGTATGGAGCTTTCTTT.

This sequence joins TRBV6-4 and TRBJ2-1, with TRBD2 as a possible D gene (6 bases). V dropped 5 bases and J dropped 9 bases, with 14 bases sitting between them. The CDR3 has 13 amino acids. Germline values: CDR1 MRHNA, CDR2 SNTAGT. Here the CDR3 reads CASSPTSLGEQFF. In DNA form, the CDR3 reads TGTGCCAGCAGTCCGACTAGTCTGGGTGAGCAGTTCTTC.

This clone was detected once. The rearrangement joins TRBV21-1 to TRBJ2-2; TRBD1, as called in the table, went unchecked against the DNA. TRBV21-1 is a pseudogene locus. CDR3 length: 15 amino acids. In DNA, the CDR3 is TGTGCCAGCAGCCACGGGACAGGGGCGACAGAGGAGTTGTTTTTT. Amino acid sequence: CASSHGTGATEELFF.

This chain connects TRBV2 to TRBJ1-4; tentative D call: TRBD1 (5 bases). Germline lookup yields CDR1 SNHLY and CDR2 FYNNEI. V was cut by 7 bases and J by 8 bases, with 11 bases left in between. The CDR3 extends over 12 amino acids. CDR3 DNA: TGTGCCAGCACCCCAGGGTCAGAAAAACTGTTTTTT. This sequence encodes CASTPGSEKLFF.

The chain uses TRBV6-5 and TRBJ1-6; D is perhaps TRBD1 (5 bases). The length of the CDR3 is 15 residues. Per the germline V gene, CDR1 is MNHEY and CDR2 is SVGAGI. Trimming took 7 bases from V and 9 from J, leaving 19 bases between them. The CDR3 spells CASTQRRREGSPLHF. DNA for the CDR3: TGTGCCAGCACCCAACGGCGCAGGGAGGGTTCACCCCTCCACTTT.

The rearrangement joins TRBV18 to TRBJ2-1; TRBD1 matches 9 bases. V lost 4 bases, J lost 8 bases, and 6 bases stayed unmatched. The CDR3 is made up of 14 amino acids. Germline assignment: CDR1 KGHSH and CDR2 LQKENI. CDR3 nucleotide sequence: TGTGCCAGCTCACTTACAGGGGGCGGGGATGAGCAGTTCTTC. The encoded protein is CASSLTGGGDEQFF.

V and J are TRBV7-2 and TRBJ2-5; 7 positions agree with TRBD1. The junction had 6 bases not matched to a gene; V was cut back by 4 bases and J by 4 bases. The CDR3 spans 14 residues. Germline CDR1 and CDR2: SGHTA and FQGNSA. CDR3 in amino acids: CASSSRQGAETQYF. As DNA, the CDR3 is TGTGCCAGCAGCTCACGACAGGGCGCAGAGACCCAGTACTTC.

The V and J genes are TRBV7-2 and TRBJ2-6; D might be TRBD2 (6 bases). Germline CDR1 and CDR2: SGHTA and FQGNSA. CDR3 size: 16 residues. V lost 5 bases and J 0 bases, leaving 11 bases between the germline ends. CDR3 in amino acids: CASSAGPSSGANVLTF. In DNA, the CDR3 is TGTGCCAGCAGCGCGGGACCCAGCTCTGGGGCCAACGTCCTGACTTTC.

The chain has TRBV7-2 and TRBJ1-2, with 7 nucleotides matching TRBD1. This CDR3 has 14 amino acids. Germline CDR1 SGHTA, CDR2 FQGNSA. V was clipped by 1 base and J by 4 bases; unmatched bases: 3. In nucleotides, the CDR3 is TGTGCCAGCAGCTTAGGACAGGGAGGCTATGGCTACACCTTC. Residues: CASSLGQGGYGYTF.

Written as DNA, the CDR3 is TGTGCCAGCAGGACCCCTAGCGGGGGGGTGGCCGGGGAGCTGTTTTTT. As protein: CASRTPSGGVAGELFF. J is TRBJ2-2 and V is TRBV2, with TRBD2 matching 12 bases. The CDR3 length is 16 residues. Germline values: CDR1 SNHLY, CDR2 FYNNEI. J lost 6 bases, V lost 6 bases, and 8 bases had no gene match.

The chain employs TRBV27 and TRBJ1-6; D is uncertain. Germline loops: CDR1 MNHEY, CDR2 SMNVEV (reference sequence). This CDR3 is 15 amino acids long. Trimming pared 7 bases from V and 7 bases from J, leaving 17 bases between. CDR3 amino acids: CASTPIRTGNSPLHF. CDR3 nucleotide sequence: TGTGCCAGCACCCCTATCCGGACGGGGAATTCACCCCTCCACTTT.

The chain recombines TRBV7-2 with TRBJ2-3; 11 bases are shared with TRBD1. Per the germline V gene, CDR1 is SGHTA and CDR2 is FQGNSA. With 3 bases clipped from V and 4 bases from J, the junction kept 6 bases outside the gene matches. The CDR3 totals 16 residues. DNA of the CDR3: TGTGCCAGCAGCTTTTTAGGACAGGGGGCCTCAGATACGCAGTATTTT. Translated, it gives CASSFLGQGASDTQYF. The full variable domain, rest sourced from reference TRBV7-2 and TRBJ2-3, is GAGVSQSPSNKVTEKGKDVELRCDPISGHTALYWYRQSLGQGLEFLIYFQGNSAPDKSGLPSDRFSAERTGGSVSTLTIQRTQQEDSAVYLCASSFLGQGASDTQYFGPGTRLTVL.

The chain carries TRBV5-1 and TRBJ2-5; D possibly corresponds to TRBD2 (6 bases). CDR3 length: 15 residues. Trimming pared 4 bases from V and 5 bases from J, leaving 18 bases between. CDR1 and CDR2 (germline): SGHRS, YFSETQ. The CDR3 DNA follows: TGCGCCAGCAGCACCGGGACTTCCCGGTCGGAGACCCAGTACTTC. Its translation is CASSTGTSRSETQYF.

This rearrangement joins TRBV7-3 to TRBJ2-5; D might be TRBD1 (5 bases). This CDR3 spans 13 amino acids. The V gene lost 5 bases and the J gene lost 9 bases, with 16 bases spanning the gap. Germline V gene sequence: CDR1 SGHTA, CDR2 FQGTGA. The CDR3 DNA is TGTGCCAGCAGCCCCGACAGAGAACAGGCCCAGTACTTC. Translation: CASSPDREQAQYF.

This clone was detected only once. The chain recombines TRBV27 with TRBJ1-2, with no clear D. V was cut by 3 bases and J by 5 bases, with 13 bases left in between. Germline V CDR1 and CDR2: MNHEY, SMNVEV (reference sequence). CDR3 size: 14 residues. The CDR3 sequence is CASSLMPGIYGYTF. The CDR3 DNA is TGTGCCAGCAGTTTGATGCCGGGGATATATGGCTACACCTTC.

The V gene is TRBV19, the J gene TRBJ1-5; D call uncertain. Germline CDR1 and CDR2: LNHDA and SQIVND (reference sequence). The V end was cut by 11 bases, the J end by 4 bases, with 12 bases between. CDR3 length: 12 residues. The CDR3 nucleotides are TGTGCCTCCTCGGAGGGTAATCAGCCCCAGCATTTT. Protein sequence: CASSEGNQPQHF. The variable domain in full, completed from reference TRBV19 and TRBJ1-5, reads DGGITQSPKYLFRKEGQNVTLSCEQNLNHDAMYWYRQDPGQGLRLIYYSQIVNDFQKGDIAEGYSVSREKKESFPLTVTSAQKNPTAFYLCASSEGNQPQHFGDGTRLSIL.

This CDR3 reads CAWSADRGKLFF. The DNA of the CDR3 is TGTGCCTGGAGTGCGGACAGGGGGAAACTGTTTTTT. The chain uses TRBV30 and TRBJ1-4; 10 bases align to TRBD1. V gave up 1 base and J gave up 11 bases; unmatched junction bases: 1. Per the germline V gene, CDR1 is GTSNPN and CDR2 is SVGIG (reference sequence). The CDR3 is 12 residues long.

The chain employs TRBV4-3 and TRBJ1-1, with a weak D call TRBD1 (5 bases). Trimming removed 3 bases at V and 4 bases at J, with 12 bases between. CDR3 length equals 14 residues. In germline, CDR1 is LGHNA, CDR2 YSLEER. CDR3 residues: CASSHDSWSTEAFF. The DNA for the CDR3 is TGCGCCAGCAGCCACGACAGTTGGTCCACTGAAGCTTTCTTT.

The rearrangement joins TRBV4-1 to TRBJ1-5; a weak D match, TRBD1 (5 bases). The germline CDR1 and CDR2 sequences are MGHRA and YSYEKL. Trimming stripped 4 bases from V and 5 bases from J, with 18 bases between. This CDR3 spans 16 amino acids. The CDR3 bases are TGCGCCAGCAGCCTCTCCCAGGGCGGTAGGGATCAGCCCCAGCATTTT. Translation gives CASSLSQGGRDQPQHF.

The V gene is TRBV30, the J gene TRBJ2-1; D unresolved. CDR3 size: 11 residues. V dropped 1 base and J dropped 7 bases, with 5 bases sitting between them. Germline values: CDR1 GTSNPN, CDR2 SVGIG (reference sequence). CDR3 region: CAWSGLNEQFF. The CDR3 DNA follows: TGTGCCTGGAGTGGTTTAAATGAGCAGTTCTTC. The full variable domain, with the rest looked up from reference TRBV30 and TRBJ2-1, is SQTIHQWPATLVQPVGSPLSLECTVEGTSNPNLYWYRQAAGRGLQLLFYSVGIGQISSEVPQNLSASRPQDRQFILSSKKLLLSDSGFYLCAWSGLNEQFFGPGTRLTVL.